Each of the 2 T cell receptor beta chains below was sequenced from the same sample in a study of T-cell reconstitution after alpha-beta-depleted transplantation in children. The TCRbeta library was prepared with unique molecular identifiers. Each CDR3 protein gets one entry after TCRdb re-called the PCR reads with MiXCR. The profile shows about 400,000 distinct CDR3 sequences, around 21% of them singletons. The sequences come from PBMCs from the stem cell graft donor, collected from the stem cell graft. The receptors were sampled from a human donor who donated a stem cell graft to a child with acute myeloid leukemia.

The chain combines TRBV5-1 with TRBJ2-5; the match to TRBD1 covers 7 bases. From germline, CDR1 is SGHRS and CDR2 YFSETQ. V dropped 3 bases and J dropped 5; count of bases not matched to a gene: 7. This CDR3 is 14 amino acids long. CDR3 sequence: CASSSGGPRETQYF. The CDR3 bases are TGCGCCAGCAGCTCAGGGGGACCCCGGGAGACCCAGTACTTC.

The V and J genes are TRBV3-1 and TRBJ2-1, with D tentatively TRBD2 (6 bases). Germline V gives CDR1 LGHDT, CDR2 YNNKEL (reference sequence). The CDR3 sequence is 16 residues long. Trimming pared 0 bases from V and 0 bases from J, leaving 9 bases between. The CDR3 reads CASSQDGGVSYNEQFF. The CDR3 DNA follows: TGTGCCAGCAGCCAAGATGGCGGGGTCTCCTACAATGAGCAGTTCTTC.